This T cell receptor (beta chain) is drawn from a study of shared clonotypes between healthy human individuals. Regarding the study as a whole: With several donors compared, around 5.4% of naive CD4 clonotypes were shared.

CDR1 and CDR2 from the germline V gene are MDHEN and SYDVKM. V was clipped by 7 bases and J by 1 base, with 10 bases between them. The CDR3 extends over 13 amino acids. HIV-negative, healthy adults without recent acute infections or vaccinations were the donors. Assay used: immunoSEQ multiplex PCR; TCRdb lists only in-frame clones, some missing. The table records 300,000 to 350,000 clones, less than 75% of them present only once. With regard to this clone: Its antigen is not identified.

This TCR derives from a man under 40 in good health. J is TRBJ1-1 and V is TRBV28; D is undetermined. The sequenced sample was memory CD4+ T cells sorted from blood. Subset given: CD45RA-negative fraction. The CDR3 spells CASTAPPNTEAFF. Written as DNA, the CDR3 is TGTGCCAGCACCGCGCCCCCGAACACTGAAGCTTTCTTT.